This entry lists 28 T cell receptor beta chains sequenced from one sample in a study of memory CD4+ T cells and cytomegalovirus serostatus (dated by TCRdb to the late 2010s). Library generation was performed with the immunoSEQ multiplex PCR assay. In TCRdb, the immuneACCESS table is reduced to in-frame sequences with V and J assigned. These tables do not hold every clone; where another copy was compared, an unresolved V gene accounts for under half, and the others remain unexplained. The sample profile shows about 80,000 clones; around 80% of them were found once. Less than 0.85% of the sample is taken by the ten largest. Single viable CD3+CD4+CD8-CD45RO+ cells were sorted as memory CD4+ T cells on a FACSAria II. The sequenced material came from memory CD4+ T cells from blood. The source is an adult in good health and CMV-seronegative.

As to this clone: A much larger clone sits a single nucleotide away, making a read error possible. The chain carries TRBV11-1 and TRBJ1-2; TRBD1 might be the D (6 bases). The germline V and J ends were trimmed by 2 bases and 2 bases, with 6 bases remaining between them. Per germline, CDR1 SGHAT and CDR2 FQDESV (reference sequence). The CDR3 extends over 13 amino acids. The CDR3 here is CASSLQGNYGYTF. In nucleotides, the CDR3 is TGTGCCAGCAGCTTACAGGGGAACTATGGCTACACCTTC.

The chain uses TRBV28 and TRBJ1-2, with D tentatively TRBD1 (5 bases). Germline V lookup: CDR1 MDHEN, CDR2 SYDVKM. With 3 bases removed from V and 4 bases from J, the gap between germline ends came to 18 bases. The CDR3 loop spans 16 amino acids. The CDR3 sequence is CASSFVAGRGPYGYTF. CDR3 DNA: TGTGCCAGCAGTTTCGTGGCAGGCCGGGGCCCCTATGGCTACACCTTC.

CDR3 coding DNA: TGTGCCAGCAGTTACTCGAAGTGGGGGGGCACTGAAGCTTTCTTT. It codes for CASSYSKWGGTEAFF. This chain connects TRBV6-5 to TRBJ1-1, with D possibly TRBD1 on 5 matching bases. The CDR3 is 15 amino acids. With 0 bases removed from V and 4 bases from J, the gap between germline ends came to 12 bases. Germline CDR1 reads MNHEY; CDR2 reads SVGAGI.

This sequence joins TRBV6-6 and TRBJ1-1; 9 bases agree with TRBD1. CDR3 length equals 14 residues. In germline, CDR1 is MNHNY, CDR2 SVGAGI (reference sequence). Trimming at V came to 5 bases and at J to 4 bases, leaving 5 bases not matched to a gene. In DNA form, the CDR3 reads TGTGCCAGCAGTCGACAGGGGGGAAGCACTGAAGCTTTCTTT. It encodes CASSRQGGSTEAFF.

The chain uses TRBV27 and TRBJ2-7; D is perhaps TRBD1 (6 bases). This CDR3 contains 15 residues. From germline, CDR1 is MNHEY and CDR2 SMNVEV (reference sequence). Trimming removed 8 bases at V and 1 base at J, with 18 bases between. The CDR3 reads CASVSLGTPSYEQYF. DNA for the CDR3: TGTGCCAGCGTATCTCTCGGGACACCTTCCTACGAGCAGTACTTC.

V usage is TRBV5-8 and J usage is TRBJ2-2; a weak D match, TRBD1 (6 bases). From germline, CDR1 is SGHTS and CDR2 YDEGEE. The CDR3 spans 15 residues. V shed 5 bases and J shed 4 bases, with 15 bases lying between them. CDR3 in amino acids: CASSFRGYGTGELFF. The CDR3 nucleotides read TGTGCCAGCAGTTTCAGGGGATATGGCACCGGGGAGCTGTTTTTT.

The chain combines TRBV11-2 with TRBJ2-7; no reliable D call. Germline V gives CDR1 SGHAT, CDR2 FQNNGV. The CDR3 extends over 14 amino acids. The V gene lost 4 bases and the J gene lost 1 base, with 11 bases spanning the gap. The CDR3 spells CASSSIGRSYEQYF. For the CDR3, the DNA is TGTGCCAGCAGCTCCATAGGTCGGTCCTACGAGCAGTACTTC.

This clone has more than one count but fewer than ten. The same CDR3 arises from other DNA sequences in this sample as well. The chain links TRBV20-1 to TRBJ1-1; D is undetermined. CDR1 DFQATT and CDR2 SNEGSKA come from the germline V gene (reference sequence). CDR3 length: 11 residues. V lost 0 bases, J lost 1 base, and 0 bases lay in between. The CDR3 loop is CSARENTEAFF. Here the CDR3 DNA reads TGCAGTGCTAGAGAGAACACTGAAGCTTTCTTT.

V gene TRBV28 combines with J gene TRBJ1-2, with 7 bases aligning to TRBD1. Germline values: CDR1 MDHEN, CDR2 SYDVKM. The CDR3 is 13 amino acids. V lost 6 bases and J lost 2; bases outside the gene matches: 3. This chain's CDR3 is CASRLDRNYGYTF. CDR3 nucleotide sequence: TGTGCCAGCAGGCTGGACAGGAACTATGGCTACACCTTC.

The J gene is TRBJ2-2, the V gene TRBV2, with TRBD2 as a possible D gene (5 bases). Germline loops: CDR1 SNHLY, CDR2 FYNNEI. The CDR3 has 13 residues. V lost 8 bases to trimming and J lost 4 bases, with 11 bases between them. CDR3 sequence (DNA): TGTGCCAGCGCGAGCGGTTTCACCGGGGAGCTGTTTTTT. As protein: CASASGFTGELFF. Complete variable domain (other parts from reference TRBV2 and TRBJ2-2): EPEVTQTPSHQVTQMGQEVILRCVPISNHLYFYWYRQILGQKVEFLVSFYNNEISEKSEIFDDQFSVERPDGSNFTLKIRSTKLEDSAMYFCASASGFTGELFFGEGSRLTVL.

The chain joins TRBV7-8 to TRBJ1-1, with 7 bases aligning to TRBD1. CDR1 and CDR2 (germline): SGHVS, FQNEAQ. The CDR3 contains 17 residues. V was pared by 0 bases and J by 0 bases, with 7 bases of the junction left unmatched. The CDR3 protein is CASSLAGTASMNTEAFF. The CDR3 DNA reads TGTGCCAGCAGCTTAGCTGGGACAGCGTCTATGAACACTGAAGCTTTCTTT.

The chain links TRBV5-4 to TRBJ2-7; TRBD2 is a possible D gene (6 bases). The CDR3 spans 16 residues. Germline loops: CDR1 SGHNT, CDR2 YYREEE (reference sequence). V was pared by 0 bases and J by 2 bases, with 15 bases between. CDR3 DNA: TGTGCCAGCAGCTTGGGAGCGGGTACAGCAACCTACGAGCAGTACTTC. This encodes CASSLGAGTATYEQYF.

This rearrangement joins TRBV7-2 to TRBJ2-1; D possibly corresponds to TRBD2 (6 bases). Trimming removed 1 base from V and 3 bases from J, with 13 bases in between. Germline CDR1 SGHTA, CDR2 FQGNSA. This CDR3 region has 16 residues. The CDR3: CASSLESSGGYNEQFF. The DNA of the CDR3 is TGTGCCAGCAGCTTAGAGAGCTCCGGGGGCTACAATGAGCAGTTCTTC.

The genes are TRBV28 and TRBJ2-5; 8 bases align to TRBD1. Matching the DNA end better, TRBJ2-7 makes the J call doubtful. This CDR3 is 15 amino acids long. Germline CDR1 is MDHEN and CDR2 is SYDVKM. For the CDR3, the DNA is TGTGCCAGCAGTACAACAGGGGGTATCTCCTACGAGCAGTACTTC. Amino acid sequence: CASSTTGGISYEQYF.

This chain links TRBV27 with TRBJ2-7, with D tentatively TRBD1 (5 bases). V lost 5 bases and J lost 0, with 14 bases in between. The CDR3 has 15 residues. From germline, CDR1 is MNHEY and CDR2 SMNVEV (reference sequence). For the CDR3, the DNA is TGTGCCAGCAGTCCGCTTGGGGCGAGCTCCTACGAGCAGTACTTC. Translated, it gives CASSPLGASSYEQYF.

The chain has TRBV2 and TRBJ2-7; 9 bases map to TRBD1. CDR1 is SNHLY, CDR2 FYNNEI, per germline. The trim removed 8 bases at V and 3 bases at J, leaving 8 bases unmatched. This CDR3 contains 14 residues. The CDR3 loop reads CASVRDREGYEQYF. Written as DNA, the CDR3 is TGTGCCAGCGTAAGGGACAGGGAAGGCTACGAGCAGTACTTC.

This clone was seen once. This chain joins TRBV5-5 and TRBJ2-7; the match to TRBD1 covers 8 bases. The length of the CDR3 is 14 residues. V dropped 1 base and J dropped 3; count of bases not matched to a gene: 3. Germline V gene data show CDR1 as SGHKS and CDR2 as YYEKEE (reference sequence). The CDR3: CASSLQGTGYEQYF. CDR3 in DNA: TGTGCCAGCAGCTTGCAAGGGACAGGCTACGAGCAGTACTTC.

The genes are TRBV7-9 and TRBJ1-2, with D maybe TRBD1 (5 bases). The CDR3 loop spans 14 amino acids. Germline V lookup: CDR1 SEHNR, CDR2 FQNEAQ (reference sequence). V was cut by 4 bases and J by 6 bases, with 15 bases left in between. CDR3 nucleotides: TGTGCCAGCAGCTCGGGACGTCCTGTTAATGGCTACACCTTC. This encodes CASSSGRPVNGYTF.

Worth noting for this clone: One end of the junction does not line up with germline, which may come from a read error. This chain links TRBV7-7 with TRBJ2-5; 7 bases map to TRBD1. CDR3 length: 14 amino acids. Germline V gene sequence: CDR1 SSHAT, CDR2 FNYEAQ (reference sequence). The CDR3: CASSSGQHQETQYF. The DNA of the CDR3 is TGTGCTAGCAGCTCGGGACAGCACCAAGAGACCCAGTACTTC.

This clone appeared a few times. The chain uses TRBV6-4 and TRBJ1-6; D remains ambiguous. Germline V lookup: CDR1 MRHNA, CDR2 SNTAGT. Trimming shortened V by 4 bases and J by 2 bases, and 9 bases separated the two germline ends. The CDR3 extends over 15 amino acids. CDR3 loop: CASSARGTYNSPLHF. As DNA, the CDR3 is TGTGCCAGCAGTGCCCGGGGAACCTATAATTCACCCCTCCACTTT.

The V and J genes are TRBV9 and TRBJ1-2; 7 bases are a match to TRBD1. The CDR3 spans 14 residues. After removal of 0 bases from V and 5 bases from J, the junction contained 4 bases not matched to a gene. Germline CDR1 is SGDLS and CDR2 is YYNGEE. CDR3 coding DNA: TGTGCCAGCAGCGTAGATTCGGGACAGTATGGCTACACCTTC. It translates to CASSVDSGQYGYTF.

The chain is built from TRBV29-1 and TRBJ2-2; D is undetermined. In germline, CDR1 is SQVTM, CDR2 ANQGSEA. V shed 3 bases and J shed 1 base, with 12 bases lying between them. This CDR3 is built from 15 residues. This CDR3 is CSVDRPELNTGELFF. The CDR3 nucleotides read TGCAGCGTTGACCGGCCCGAACTGAACACCGGGGAGCTGTTTTTT.

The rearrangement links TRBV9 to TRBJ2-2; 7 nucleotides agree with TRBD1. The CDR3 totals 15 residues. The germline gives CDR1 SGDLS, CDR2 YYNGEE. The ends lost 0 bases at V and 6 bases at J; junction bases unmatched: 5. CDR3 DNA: TGTGCCAGCAGCGTAGATGGTCAGGGGGCCGGGGAGCTGTTTTTT. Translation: CASSVDGQGAGELFF. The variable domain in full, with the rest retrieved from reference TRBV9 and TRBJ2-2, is DSGVTQTPKHLITATGQRVTLRCSPRSGDLSVYWYQQSLDQGLQFLIQYYNGEERAKGNILERFSAQQFPDLHSELNLSSLELGDSALYFCASSVDGQGAGELFFGEGSRLTVL.

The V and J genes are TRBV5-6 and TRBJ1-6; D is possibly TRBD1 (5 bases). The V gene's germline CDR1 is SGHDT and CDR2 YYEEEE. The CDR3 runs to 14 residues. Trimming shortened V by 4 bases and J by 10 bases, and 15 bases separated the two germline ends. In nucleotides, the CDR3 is TGTGCCAGCAGCCTGGAGGAAGCAGGGTCACCCCTCCACTTT. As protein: CASSLEEAGSPLHF.

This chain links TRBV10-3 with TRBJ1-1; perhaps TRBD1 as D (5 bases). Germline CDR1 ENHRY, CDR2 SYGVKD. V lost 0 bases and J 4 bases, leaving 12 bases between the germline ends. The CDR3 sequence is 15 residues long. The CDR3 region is CAISESGRDVTEAFF. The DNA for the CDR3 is TGTGCCATCAGTGAGTCCGGCAGGGACGTCACTGAAGCTTTCTTT.

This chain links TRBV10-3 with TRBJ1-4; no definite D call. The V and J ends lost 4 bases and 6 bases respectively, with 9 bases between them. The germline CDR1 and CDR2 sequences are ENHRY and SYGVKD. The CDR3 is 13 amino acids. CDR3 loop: CAISGRKDEKLFF. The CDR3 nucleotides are TGTGCCATCAGTGGCCGGAAGGATGAAAAACTGTTTTTT.

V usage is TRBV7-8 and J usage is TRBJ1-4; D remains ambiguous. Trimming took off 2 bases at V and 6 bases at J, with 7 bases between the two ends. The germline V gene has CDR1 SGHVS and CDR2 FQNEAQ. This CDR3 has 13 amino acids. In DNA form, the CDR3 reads TGTGCCAGCAGCTTATCTCCCTATGAAAAACTGTTTTTT. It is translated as CASSLSPYEKLFF.

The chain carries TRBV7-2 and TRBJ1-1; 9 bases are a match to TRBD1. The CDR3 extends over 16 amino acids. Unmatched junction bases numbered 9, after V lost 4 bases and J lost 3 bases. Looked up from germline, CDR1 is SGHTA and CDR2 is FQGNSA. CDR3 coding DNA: TGTGCCAGCAGCTCGACTTTGACAGGGGGGTACACTGAAGCTTTCTTT. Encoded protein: CASSSTLTGGYTEAFF. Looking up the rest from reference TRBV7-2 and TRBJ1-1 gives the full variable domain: GAGVSQSPSNKVTEKGKDVELRCDPISGHTALYWYRQSLGQGLEFLIYFQGNSAPDKSGLPSDRFSAERTGGSVSTLTIQRTQQEDSAVYLCASSSTLTGGYTEAFFGQGTRLTVV.